This TCR beta chain is drawn from a study of blood T cell repertoires in COVID-19. Study as a whole: Acute and convalescent COVID-19 specimens originated in the United States, Italy and Spain.

In its sample, this clone was seen once. TCRdb keeps only in-frame clones here, not all; method: immunoSEQ multiplex PCR. There are about 210,000 clones in the sample; over 70% occur only once, and under 8.5% lies in the top ten. Germline-derived CDR1 and CDR2 are SGHTS and YDEGEE. With 0 bases removed from V and 1 base from J, the gap between germline ends came to 11 bases. The CDR3 sequence is 15 residues long. The source is a woman between 65 and 79 years old with acute or convalescent COVID-19. V gene TRBV5-8 combines with J gene TRBJ2-7; D gene ambiguous. Sample: peripheral blood. CDR3 DNA sequence: TGTGCCAGCAGCTTGGCCCCGATCGGGTCCTACGAGCAGTACTTC. Its translation: CASSLAPIGSYEQYF.